One and the same sample provided the 32 T cell receptor beta chains below, sequenced in a study of blood T cell repertoires in COVID-19. Assay: immunoSEQ multiplex PCR; the TCRdb copy retains only in-frame clones and omits some. Here the sample spans fewer than 250,000 clones, about 85% being singletons. The specimen was peripheral blood. These receptors all come from a man aged 30 to 39 with acute or convalescent COVID-19.

This clone was counted once. J is TRBJ1-1 and V is TRBV5-8; 7 nucleotides match TRBD1. This CDR3 contains 16 residues. The J segment lost 3 bases and the V segment lost 0 bases, leaving 8 bases of the junction unmatched. CDR1 SGHTS and CDR2 YDEGEE come from the germline V gene. The CDR3 spells CASSLDTGAIDTEAFF. The CDR3 DNA is TGTGCCAGCAGCTTGGACACAGGGGCGATAGACACTGAAGCTTTCTTT.

The rearrangement links TRBV7-9 to TRBJ2-7; D possibly corresponds to TRBD2 (5 bases). This CDR3 has 13 amino acids. Trimming pared 6 bases from V and 2 bases from J, leaving 11 bases between. Germline CDR1 is SEHNR and CDR2 is FQNEAQ (reference sequence). The chain's CDR3 is CASSSGNTYEQYF. The CDR3 nucleotides read TGTGCCAGCAGTTCCGGGAACACCTACGAGCAGTACTTC. Full variable domain (missing parts from reference TRBV7-9 and TRBJ2-7): DTGVSQNPRHKITKRGQNVTFRCDPISEHNRLYWYRQTLGQGPEFLTYFQNEAQLEKSRLLSDRFSAERPKGSFSTLEIQRTEQGDSAMYLCASSSGNTYEQYFGPGTRLTVT.

The chain recombines TRBV1 with TRBJ2-5; TRBD2 is taken as the D call from the table, unchecked against the DNA. TRBV1 is reported as a pseudogene. The CDR3 length is 19 residues. The CDR3 spells CTSSHEGLAGPNEQETQYF. CDR3 DNA: TGCACCAGCAGCCATGAGGGGCTAGCGGGTCCAAATGAACAAGAGACCCAGTACTTC.

The chain recombines TRBV3-1 (or the pseudogene TRBV3-2) with TRBJ2-3; 8 bases are shared with TRBD2. The CDR3 totals 15 residues. Germline V gives CDR1 LGHDT, CDR2 YNNKEL (reference sequence). J lost 7 bases, V lost 4 bases, and 10 bases had no gene match. CDR3 residues: CASSPLSGAAYTQYF. CDR3 in DNA: TGTGCCAGCAGCCCGCTTAGCGGGGCCGCATATACGCAGTATTTT.

The chain employs TRBV9 and TRBJ1-3; 7 positions match TRBD1. J was trimmed by 2 bases and V by 3 bases; bases with no gene match: 8. This CDR3 has 16 amino acids. Looked up from germline, CDR1 is SGDLS and CDR2 is YYNGEE. This CDR3 reads CASSAVPTGAGNTIYF. DNA for the CDR3: TGTGCCAGCAGCGCAGTCCCCACAGGGGCTGGAAACACCATATATTTT.

V gene TRBV5-6 combines with J gene TRBJ1-1, with D possibly TRBD1 on 6 matching bases. V lost 4 bases to trimming and J lost 7 bases, with 11 bases between them. CDR1 and CDR2 from the germline V gene are SGHDT and YYEEEE. CDR3 length equals 12 residues. CDR3 region: CASSIGDIEAFF. The CDR3 nucleotides read TGTGCCAGCAGCATCGGGGACATTGAAGCTTTCTTT.

This chain links TRBV11-2 with TRBJ2-2, with D perhaps TRBD1 (6 bases). Deletions cut 5 bases from V and 1 base from J, with 14 bases between. CDR1 and CDR2 (germline): SGHAT, FQNNGV. CDR3 length: 16 residues. CDR3 loop: CASSQTGTLNTGELFF. The CDR3 bases are TGTGCCAGCAGCCAAACCGGGACATTGAACACCGGGGAGCTGTTTTTT.

This sequence joins TRBV18 and TRBJ1-2; 7 nucleotides align to TRBD1. The CDR3 is 15 amino acids. The germline V gene has CDR1 KGHSH and CDR2 LQKENI. With V trimmed by 2 bases and J by 5 bases, 8 bases remained unmatched. DNA for the CDR3: TGTGCCAGCTCACCAAGTACAGGGGACCTTTATGGCTACACCTTC. It translates to CASSPSTGDLYGYTF.

This chain links TRBV28 with TRBJ1-2, with D unclear. The CDR3 loop spans 12 amino acids. The V end was cut by 2 bases, the J end by 7 bases, with 8 bases between. CDR1 MDHEN and CDR2 SYDVKM come from the germline V gene. Written as DNA, the CDR3 is TGTGCCAGCAGTTTACCTGAGGGTGGCTACACCTTC. Translation: CASSLPEGGYTF.

Comments on this clone: This could be a read error, since a much larger clone is one nucleotide away. The sample holds other DNA sequences that translate to the same CDR3. The chain combines TRBV3-1 (or the pseudogene TRBV3-2) with TRBJ2-5, with D maybe TRBD2 (5 bases). V dropped 1 base and J dropped 5 bases, with 5 bases sitting between them. Germline lookup yields CDR1 LGHDT and CDR2 YNNKEL (reference sequence). The CDR3 consists of 12 residues. The CDR3 nucleotides read TGTGCCAGCAGCCAAGGCGGGGAGACCCAGTACTTC. Translation gives CASSQGGETQYF.

The chain employs TRBV19 and TRBJ1-1; unclear D gene. From germline, CDR1 is LNHDA and CDR2 SQIVND (reference sequence). V shed 4 bases and J shed 0 bases, with 6 bases lying between them. The CDR3 totals 13 residues. This CDR3 is CASSTPMNTEAFF. Here the CDR3 DNA reads TGTGCCAGTAGTACACCTATGAACACTGAAGCTTTCTTT. Filled out from reference TRBV19 and TRBJ1-1, the complete variable domain reads DGGITQSPKYLFRKEGQNVTLSCEQNLNHDAMYWYRQDPGQGLRLIYYSQIVNDFQKGDIAEGYSVSREKKESFPLTVTSAQKNPTAFYLCASSTPMNTEAFFGQGTRLTVV.

The rearrangement uses TRBV6-5 and TRBJ1-4; possibly TRBD1 for D (6 bases). This CDR3 contains 14 residues. Germline CDR1 MNHEY, CDR2 SVGAGI. The V and J ends lost 6 bases and 0 bases respectively, with 8 bases between them. CDR3 region: CASRNRATNEKLFF. The CDR3 DNA reads as TGTGCCAGCAGAAACAGGGCAACTAATGAAAAACTGTTTTTT.

The chain carries TRBV5-8 and TRBJ2-3, with 7 bases that match TRBD2. The V segment lost 0 bases and the J segment 7 bases; nucleotides outside the gene matches: 8. In germline, CDR1 is SGHTS, CDR2 YDEGEE. The CDR3 extends over 15 amino acids. The CDR3 DNA sequence: TGTGCCAGCAGCTTGGGACTAGCTTCTCTCAATACGCAGTATTTT. Its protein is CASSLGLASLNTQYF.

This clone has a single count. V is TRBV25-1 and J is TRBJ2-5, with a weak D call TRBD1 (7 bases). Trimming stripped 6 bases from V and 7 bases from J, with 15 bases between. CDR3 size: 13 residues. In germline, CDR1 is MGHDK, CDR2 SYGVNS. The CDR3 DNA sequence: TGTGCCAGCAGCCAGGGGGGTGGTGGGACCCAGTACTTC. Its translation: CASSQGGGGTQYF.

The genes are TRBV5-4 and TRBJ1-1; D is ambiguous. The ends were cut back, 5 bases at V and 1 base at J, with 15 bases in the middle. Germline-derived CDR1 and CDR2 are SGHNT and YYREEE (reference sequence). CDR3 length: 15 amino acids. The CDR3 sequence: CASSRPGASNTEAFF. The CDR3, as DNA: TGTGCCAGCAGTAGACCGGGAGCTTCGAACACTGAAGCTTTCTTT.

The chain carries TRBV12-5 and TRBJ1-5, with a weak D call TRBD1 (5 bases). V gave up 1 base and J gave up 13 bases, with 14 bases separating them. The CDR3 runs 13 residues. Germline V gene data show CDR1 as LGHNT and CDR2 as FRNRAP. The CDR3 sequence is CASGLGQPEGQHF. Here the CDR3 DNA reads TGTGCTAGTGGTTTGGGACAGCCCGAAGGGCAGCATTTT.

The V and J genes are TRBV2 and TRBJ1-5; D remains ambiguous. V lost 2 bases and J lost 0, with 11 bases in between. Germline assignment: CDR1 SNHLY and CDR2 FYNNEI. The CDR3 length is 16 residues. The CDR3 is CASSELLAHSNQPQHF. Written as DNA, the CDR3 is TGTGCCAGCAGTGAATTATTGGCCCATAGCAATCAGCCCCAGCATTTT.

The J gene is TRBJ2-7, the V gene TRBV30; D is perhaps TRBD2 (5 bases). Germline V gives CDR1 GTSNPN, CDR2 SVGIG (reference sequence). This CDR3 contains 12 residues. Trimming left V 5 bases short and J 0 bases short, with 8 bases between. DNA for the CDR3: TGTGCCTGGTTGAGCGGCTCCTACGAGCAGTACTTC. As protein: CAWLSGSYEQYF.

J is TRBJ2-5 and V is TRBV4-2; 10 nucleotides match TRBD2. The junction had 8 bases not matched to a gene; V was cut back by 2 bases and J by 2 bases. Per germline, CDR1 LGHNA and CDR2 YNFKEQ. The CDR3 loop spans 17 amino acids. This CDR3 is CASSQTAGGGPQETQYF. DNA for the CDR3: TGTGCCAGCAGCCAAACAGCGGGAGGGGGCCCACAAGAGACCCAGTACTTC.

V is TRBV29-1 and J is TRBJ1-1; 7 bases map to TRBD1. Germline CDR1 is SQVTM and CDR2 is ANQGSEA. This CDR3 has 13 amino acids. Trimming cost V 7 bases and J 1 base; bases outside gene matches: 6. The CDR3 region has the DNA TGCAGCGCTACGACAGGGCCGAACACTGAAGCTTTCTTT. It encodes CSATTGPNTEAFF. The full variable domain, completed using reference TRBV29-1 and TRBJ1-1, is SAVISQKPSRDICQRGTSLTIQCQVDSQVTMMFWYRQQPGQSLTLIATANQGSEATYESGFVIDKFPISRPNLTFSTLTVSNMSPEDSSIYLCSATTGPNTEAFFGQGTRLTVV.

The chain uses TRBV6-6 and TRBJ1-2; D may be TRBD1 (5 bases). The CDR3 has 14 residues. Deletions cut 7 bases from V and 4 bases from J, with 16 bases between. The germline CDR1 and CDR2 sequences are MNHNY and SVGAGI (reference sequence). Here the CDR3 DNA reads TGTGCCAGCACCACGCAGGGTGCCCGCTATGGCTACACCTTC. Translation gives CASTTQGARYGYTF.

The V and J genes are TRBV10-3 and TRBJ1-1; the D gene is possibly TRBD1 (5 bases). Germline V gene sequence: CDR1 ENHRY, CDR2 SYGVKD. The CDR3 is 12 residues long. The V and J ends lost 8 bases and 5 bases respectively, with 12 bases between them. The CDR3 here is CAIGLGLTEAFF. The CDR3 region has the DNA TGTGCCATCGGTTTGGGGCTTACTGAAGCTTTCTTT.

The rearrangement links TRBV6-5 to TRBJ1-5; TRBD1 is a possible D gene (6 bases). Germline CDR1 MNHEY, CDR2 SVGAGI. The V gene lost 6 bases and the J gene lost 5 bases, with 14 bases spanning the gap. This CDR3 is 14 amino acids long. CDR3 amino acids: CASSRGAGYQPQHF. For the CDR3, the DNA is TGTGCCAGCAGCCGGGGGGCTGGGTATCAGCCCCAGCATTTT.

The chain joins TRBV18 to TRBJ2-7; the D gene is possibly TRBD1 (7 bases). The CDR3 sequence is 15 residues long. The ends were cut back, 1 base at V and 6 bases at J, with 16 bases in the middle. Germline V gene lookup returns CDR1 KGHSH and CDR2 LQKENI. The CDR3 nucleotides are TGTGCCAGCTCACCACTGGGGCCTCAGGGGGGCGAGCAGTACTTC. Translation: CASSPLGPQGGEQYF.

The chain recombines TRBV6-4 with TRBJ1-6, with 8 bases that match TRBD1. After removal of 2 bases from V and 9 bases from J, the junction contained 6 bases not matched to a gene. CDR3 length equals 15 residues. The germline V gene has CDR1 MRHNA and CDR2 SNTAGT. In DNA, the CDR3 is TGTGCCAGCAGTGACCTAGGACAGGGAAGTTCACCCCTCCACTTT. This translates into CASSDLGQGSSPLHF.

The chain is built from TRBV24-1 and TRBJ2-5, with D perhaps TRBD2 (6 bases). The germline V gene encodes CDR1 KGHDR and CDR2 SFDVKD. V lost 3 bases to trimming and J lost 7 bases, with 23 bases between them. The CDR3 contains 17 residues. The CDR3 spells CATSDVKRPGAGGTQYF. The CDR3 DNA follows: TGTGCCACCAGTGATGTAAAAAGACCGGGAGCTGGGGGGACCCAGTACTTC.

This rearrangement joins TRBV5-4 to TRBJ2-7, with D possibly being TRBD1 (5 bases). Germline values: CDR1 SGHNT, CDR2 YYREEE (reference sequence). This CDR3 spans 15 amino acids. V was clipped by 0 bases and J by 2 bases, with 12 bases between them. CDR3 residues: CASSLVAGSAYEQYF. CDR3 coding DNA: TGTGCCAGCAGCTTGGTTGCAGGGTCCGCCTACGAGCAGTACTTC.

This sequence joins TRBV7-2 and TRBJ2-7; 14 bases are shared with TRBD2. Trimming at V came to 4 bases and at J to 1 base, leaving 6 bases not matched to a gene. Germline V gives CDR1 SGHTA, CDR2 FQGNSA. The CDR3 runs 17 residues. The CDR3 DNA is TGTGCCAGCAGCTCCGGAAGACTAGCGGGAGGGTCCTACGAGCAGTACTTC. Its translation: CASSSGRLAGGSYEQYF.

This clone was found once. The J gene is TRBJ2-3, the V gene TRBV24-1; 9 positions match TRBD2. The CDR3 is made up of 16 amino acids. The germline V gene has CDR1 KGHDR and CDR2 SFDVKD. V shed 2 bases, J shed 2 bases, and the junction held 4 bases outside the gene matches. The CDR3 region has the DNA TGTGCCACCAGTGATTCCCGCGGGGGGGCCACAGATACGCAGTATTTT. Amino acid sequence: CATSDSRGGATDTQYF.

This chain joins TRBV27 and TRBJ2-7, with TRBD1 matching 8 bases. CDR3 length equals 15 residues. V trimming: 1 base; J trimming: 6 bases; junction bases outside the gene matches: 8. Germline V gene data show CDR1 as MNHEY and CDR2 as SMNVEV (reference sequence). The CDR3 protein is CASSLWTGTLSEQYF. The CDR3 nucleotides are TGTGCCAGCAGTTTATGGACAGGGACTCTATCCGAGCAGTACTTC.

The gene calls are TRBV9 and TRBJ1-1; no firm D call. Germline V lookup: CDR1 SGDLS, CDR2 YYNGEE. This CDR3 contains 13 residues. The V gene lost 3 bases and the J gene lost 1 base, with 7 bases spanning the gap. The CDR3 reads CASSAAGNTEAFF. The CDR3 DNA reads TGTGCCAGCAGCGCGGCAGGGAACACTGAAGCTTTCTTT.

The chain links TRBV12-3 or TRBV12-4 to TRBJ1-1, with D possibly being TRBD1 (5 bases). This CDR3 is built from 11 residues. Trimming removed 4 bases from V and 6 bases from J, with 6 bases in between. The CDR3, as DNA: TGTGCCAGCAGTTGGGGGGCTGAAGCTTTCTTT. Protein product: CASSWGAEAFF.